What follows are 21 T cell receptor beta chains derived from one specimen sequenced in a study of cytomegalovirus exposure and HLA in healthy donors. The PCR used 60 Vbeta and 13 Jbeta primers. Here immunoSEQ multiplex PCR was the method, and the copy in TCRdb shows in-frame clones only, minus some. The data contain roughly 150,000 clones, 75% to 90% of them seen just once; the ten biggest clones take up less than 1.5%. Material: PBMCs. These receptors were obtained from a female donor in good health and CMV-seronegative.

The CDR3 DNA reads as TGTGCCAGCAGCCAAGACAGGGGCGAGCAGTACTTC. Its translation: CASSQDRGEQYF. This chain connects TRBV2 to TRBJ2-7; 8 nucleotides align to TRBD1. Germline values: CDR1 SNHLY, CDR2 FYNNEI. J gave up 6 bases and V 6 bases, and 4 bases lay outside the gene matches. The CDR3 length is 12 residues.

The table lists this clone with a count of one. The chain couples TRBV9 to TRBJ2-7; D is possibly TRBD1 (8 bases). This CDR3 is 14 amino acids long. CDR1 SGDLS and CDR2 YYNGEE come from the germline V gene. V was shortened by 0 bases and J by 4 bases, with 11 bases between the two germline ends. The CDR3: CASSVDRGGYEQYF. DNA of the CDR3: TGTGCCAGCAGCGTAGACAGGGGGGGGTACGAGCAGTACTTC.

This chain joins TRBV2 and TRBJ2-1, with D unclear. Germline V CDR1 and CDR2: SNHLY, FYNNEI. Trimming stripped 5 bases from V and 8 bases from J, with 10 bases between. The CDR3 totals 12 residues. CDR3 amino acids: CASSRDTHEQFF. CDR3 sequence (DNA): TGTGCCAGCAGTAGAGACACCCATGAGCAGTTCTTC.

This clone was picked up a small number of times. J is TRBJ2-7 and V is TRBV10-1, with TRBD2 matching over 14 bases. V was pared by 6 bases and J by 4 bases, with 2 bases of the junction left unmatched. The CDR3 sequence is 14 residues long. Germline V gene sequence: CDR1 WNHNN, CDR2 SYGVQD (reference sequence). The CDR3: CASRRLAGGYEQYF. CDR3 coding DNA: TGCGCCAGCAGGCGACTAGCGGGAGGGTACGAGCAGTACTTC.

This clone was counted between two and nine times. CDR3 sequence reads: CSGSSGSLDTQYF. CDR3 in DNA: TGCAGCGGATCTAGCGGGAGCTTAGATACGCAGTATTTT. The chain links TRBV29-1 to TRBJ2-3; 10 bases are a match to TRBD2. Germline V gives CDR1 SQVTM, CDR2 ANQGSEA. The length of the CDR3 is 13 residues. V trimming: 7 bases; J trimming: 5 bases; junction bases outside the gene matches: 6.

The chain recombines TRBV6-5 with TRBJ1-1, with 7 bases aligning to TRBD1. This CDR3 is 15 amino acids long. From germline, CDR1 is MNHEY and CDR2 SVGAGI. V was clipped by 5 bases and J by 7 bases; unmatched bases: 13. The CDR3 loop is CASSPWTGGGGEAFF. The CDR3 bases are TGTGCCAGCAGTCCTTGGACAGGCGGAGGGGGTGAAGCTTTCTTT.

This rearrangement joins TRBV6-4 to TRBJ2-3, with 9 bases that match TRBD2. Per germline, CDR1 MRHNA and CDR2 SNTAGT. CDR3 length equals 15 residues. The J segment lost 4 bases and the V segment lost 0 bases, leaving 2 bases of the junction unmatched. Here the CDR3 reads CASSDSAGGPDTQYF. Written as DNA, the CDR3 is TGTGCCAGCAGTGACTCGGCGGGAGGGCCAGATACGCAGTATTTT.

This sequence joins TRBV14 and TRBJ2-1; D not resolved. Germline loops: CDR1 SGHDN, CDR2 FVKESK. Trimming left V 5 bases short and J 10 bases short, with 18 bases between. The CDR3 is 14 amino acids. CDR3: CASSNPFPGIEQFF. The CDR3 bases are TGTGCCAGCAGCAACCCATTCCCCGGTATCGAGCAGTTCTTC.

CDR3 sequence reads: CASSLKILAGYNEQFF. The CDR3 DNA reads TGTGCCAGCAGCTTGAAGATCCTAGCGGGTTACAATGAGCAGTTCTTC. V and J are TRBV5-6 and TRBJ2-1; 8 nucleotides align to TRBD2. CDR3 length: 16 amino acids. Germline V gene sequence: CDR1 SGHDT, CDR2 YYEEEE. The ends lost 1 base at V and 4 bases at J; junction bases unmatched: 7. The whole variable domain, filled in from reference TRBV5-6 and TRBJ2-1, reads DAGVTQSPTHLIKTRGQQVTLRCSPKSGHDTVSWYQQALGQGPQFIFQYYEEEERQRGNFPDRFSGHQFPNYSSELNVNALLLGDSALYLCASSLKILAGYNEQFFGPGTRLTVL.

This clone was detected only a few times. V and J are TRBV19 and TRBJ2-3, with 7 bases matching TRBD2. Germline V lookup: CDR1 LNHDA, CDR2 SQIVND (reference sequence). CDR3 length: 13 residues. V shed 6 bases, J shed 2 bases, and the junction held 2 bases outside the gene matches. The DNA for the CDR3 is TGTGCCAGTAGGGGAGGGCTCACAGATACGCAGTATTTT. Translation: CASRGGLTDTQYF. The entire variable domain, with the rest obtained from reference TRBV19 and TRBJ2-3, is as follows: DGGITQSPKYLFRKEGQNVTLSCEQNLNHDAMYWYRQDPGQGLRLIYYSQIVNDFQKGDIAEGYSVSREKKESFPLTVTSAQKNPTAFYLCASRGGLTDTQYFGPGTRLTVL.

The count of this clone is one. This rearrangement joins TRBV6-5 to TRBJ2-2; D is undetermined. Germline lookup yields CDR1 MNHEY and CDR2 SVGAGI. The CDR3 totals 14 residues. V was pared by 1 base and J by 0 bases, with 3 bases between. The CDR3 reads CASSYLANTGELFF. Here the CDR3 DNA reads TGTGCCAGCAGTTACTTAGCGAACACCGGGGAGCTGTTTTTT.

This sequence joins TRBV18 and TRBJ2-2; D gene unclear. Germline CDR1 KGHSH, CDR2 LQKENI. V lost 1 base and J lost 0, with 6 bases in between. This CDR3 spans 15 amino acids. The CDR3 region is CASSPRESNTGELFF. DNA of the CDR3: TGTGCCAGCTCACCACGCGAGTCGAACACCGGGGAGCTGTTTTTT.

Only one count was recorded for this clone. The rearrangement joins TRBV5-8 to TRBJ1-1; TRBD1 might be the D (5 bases). Germline V gene lookup returns CDR1 SGHTS and CDR2 YDEGEE. V was cut by 0 bases and J by 1 base, with 10 bases left in between. CDR3 length: 15 residues. CDR3 amino acids: CASSLGSGRNTEAFF. CDR3 DNA: TGTGCCAGCAGCTTGGGGTCAGGGCGGAACACTGAAGCTTTCTTT.

This rearrangement joins TRBV5-1 to TRBJ1-2; D gene ambiguous. This CDR3 region has 13 residues. Trimming shortened V by 4 bases and J by 5 bases, and 12 bases separated the two germline ends. Per germline, CDR1 SGHRS and CDR2 YFSETQ. The CDR3 sequence is CASSEVGGYGYTF. CDR3 sequence (DNA): TGCGCCAGCAGCGAGGTCGGAGGATATGGCTACACCTTC.

The CDR3 is CASSELQGAGETQYF. In DNA, the CDR3 is TGTGCCAGCAGTGAGCTACAGGGGGCAGGGGAGACCCAGTACTTC. J is TRBJ2-5 and V is TRBV2; 9 bases match TRBD1. Germline V gene data show CDR1 as SNHLY and CDR2 as FYNNEI. CDR3 length: 15 amino acids. The ends lost 3 bases at V and 5 bases at J; junction bases unmatched: 7.

The chain is built from TRBV10-3 and TRBJ1-4; 7 positions agree with TRBD1. CDR1 ENHRY and CDR2 SYGVKD come from the germline V gene. CDR3 length equals 13 residues. Germline trimming cut 6 bases from V and 8 bases from J; bases unmatched to any gene: 6. The CDR3, as DNA: TGTGCCATCAGAGACAGGGATGGGGAAAAACTGTTTTTT. The encoded protein is CAIRDRDGEKLFF.

This chain connects TRBV27 to TRBJ2-4; TRBD1 matches at 9 bases. The V segment lost 6 bases and the J segment 8 bases; nucleotides outside the gene matches: 5. Germline V gene lookup returns CDR1 MNHEY and CDR2 SMNVEV (reference sequence). This CDR3 has 13 amino acids. CDR3 sequence reads: CASRGQGQHIQYF. The CDR3 DNA sequence: TGTGCCAGCAGGGGACAGGGACAACACATTCAGTACTTC.

The chain joins TRBV7-6 to TRBJ1-1, with 9 bases lining up with TRBD1. Trimming took 5 bases from V and 6 from J; bases not matched to a gene: 10. Germline CDR1 is SGHVS and CDR2 is FNYEAQ. CDR3 length: 15 amino acids. The CDR3 loop reads CASSPSTGGSPEAFF. CDR3 nucleotide sequence: TGTGCCAGCAGCCCATCGACAGGGGGTTCTCCTGAAGCTTTCTTT. Full variable domain (remainder filled in from reference TRBV7-6 and TRBJ1-1): GAGVSQSPRYKVTKRGQDVALRCDPISGHVSLYWYRQALGQGPEFLTYFNYEAQQDKSGLPNDRFSAERPEGSISTLTIQRTEQRDSAMYRCASSPSTGGSPEAFFGQGTRLTVV.

This rearrangement joins TRBV4-2 to TRBJ2-3, with D possibly matching TRBD2 (6 bases). The CDR3 is 16 residues long. Germline V gene data show CDR1 as LGHNA and CDR2 as YNFKEQ. Trimming removed 5 bases from V and 1 base from J, with 16 bases in between. This CDR3 is CASSSLTGEGTDTQYF. As DNA, the CDR3 is TGTGCCAGCAGCTCGCTAACGGGAGAGGGCACAGATACGCAGTATTTT.

The chain uses TRBV15 and TRBJ2-1, with no clear D. The CDR3 is 12 amino acids. The ends were cut back, 3 bases at V and 7 bases at J, with 7 bases in the middle. Germline CDR1 and CDR2: LNHNV and YYDKDF (reference sequence). Here the CDR3 reads CATSSPINEQFF. The CDR3 DNA reads as TGTGCCACCAGCAGTCCTATAAATGAGCAGTTCTTC.

The V call is TRBV6-5, the J call TRBJ2-3, with 9 bases identical to TRBD1. J lost 4 bases, V lost 4 bases, and 6 bases had no gene match. This CDR3 has 15 residues. Germline V gives CDR1 MNHEY, CDR2 SVGAGI. CDR3 coding DNA: TGTGCCAGCAGTTGGGACAGGGTGGGAGCAGATACGCAGTATTTT. Translated, it gives CASSWDRVGADTQYF.